This TCR beta chain was documented in a study of shared clonotypes between healthy human individuals. CDR3 length: 14 residues. Trimming removed 4 bases at V and 5 bases at J, with 16 bases between. CDR1 and CDR2 (germline): SGDLS, YYNGEE. Per the original data handling: Because ImmunoSEQ provided only junction sequences with no quality scores, the filtering differed. Sequenced by immunoSEQ multiplex PCR; TCRdb stores in-frame clones only, minus some. Clone size and V and J calls were adopted from that table, with D and trimming inferred from the DNA. Among 2 million to 2.5 million clones listed, 95% were seen once. Within Nashville, Tennessee resided all donors, each a Caucasian adult. Splitting the CD4+ cells yielded a CD45RA+ naive subset and a CD45RA-negative memory subset.

This chain links TRBV9 with TRBJ2-7; no clear D gene. The sample was naive CD4+ T cells sorted from blood. Subset meaning: CD45RA+ positively selected. This clonotype was sampled from a young man in good health. CDR3 sequence reads: CASSTGPQRDEQYF. CDR3 bases: TGTGCCAGCAGCACCGGGCCCCAACGGGACGAGCAGTACTTC.